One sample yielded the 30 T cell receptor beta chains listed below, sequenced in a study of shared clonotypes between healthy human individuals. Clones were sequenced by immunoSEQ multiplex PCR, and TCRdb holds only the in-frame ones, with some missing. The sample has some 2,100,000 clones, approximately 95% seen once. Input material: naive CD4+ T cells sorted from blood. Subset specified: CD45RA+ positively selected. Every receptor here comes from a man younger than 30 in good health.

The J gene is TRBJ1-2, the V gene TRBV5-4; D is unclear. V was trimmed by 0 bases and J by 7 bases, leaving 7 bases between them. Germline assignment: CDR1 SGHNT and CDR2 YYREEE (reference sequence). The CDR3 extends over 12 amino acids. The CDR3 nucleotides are TGTGCCAGCAGCTTGGTTCTTTCTGGCTACACCTTC. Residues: CASSLVLSGYTF.

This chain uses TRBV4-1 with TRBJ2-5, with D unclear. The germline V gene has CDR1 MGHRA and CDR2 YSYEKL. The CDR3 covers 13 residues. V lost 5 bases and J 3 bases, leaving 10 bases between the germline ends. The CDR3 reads CASSWGSKETQYF. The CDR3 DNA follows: TGCGCCAGCAGCTGGGGTAGCAAAGAGACCCAGTACTTC.

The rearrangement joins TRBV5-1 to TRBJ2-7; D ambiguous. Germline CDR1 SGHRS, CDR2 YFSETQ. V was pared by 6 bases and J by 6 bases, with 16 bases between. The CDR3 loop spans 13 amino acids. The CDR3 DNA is TGCGCCAGCACCCCTTCGGCCGACGGCGAGCAGTACTTC. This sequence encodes CASTPSADGEQYF.

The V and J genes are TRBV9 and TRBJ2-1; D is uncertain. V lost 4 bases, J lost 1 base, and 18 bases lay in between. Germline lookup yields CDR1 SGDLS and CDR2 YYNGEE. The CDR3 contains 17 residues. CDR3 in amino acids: CASSPRQFRVSYNEQFF. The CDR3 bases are TGTGCCAGCAGCCCCCGCCAATTCCGGGTGTCCTACAATGAGCAGTTCTTC.

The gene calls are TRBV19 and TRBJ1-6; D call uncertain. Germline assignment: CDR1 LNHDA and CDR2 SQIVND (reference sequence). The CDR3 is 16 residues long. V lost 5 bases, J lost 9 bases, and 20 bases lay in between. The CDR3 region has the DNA TGTGCCAGTAGTCCCACGTGGAGCGCCTCTTTTTCACCCCTCCACTTT. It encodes CASSPTWSASFSPLHF. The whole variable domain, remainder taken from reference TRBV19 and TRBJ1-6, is DGGITQSPKYLFRKEGQNVTLSCEQNLNHDAMYWYRQDPGQGLRLIYYSQIVNDFQKGDIAEGYSVSREKKESFPLTVTSAQKNPTAFYLCASSPTWSASFSPLHFGNGTRLTVT.

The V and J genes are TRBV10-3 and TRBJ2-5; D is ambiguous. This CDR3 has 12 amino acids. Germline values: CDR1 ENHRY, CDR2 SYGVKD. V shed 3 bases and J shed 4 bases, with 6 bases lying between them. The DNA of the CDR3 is TGTGCCATCAGTGAACTGGGAGAGACCCAGTACTTC. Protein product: CAISELGETQYF.

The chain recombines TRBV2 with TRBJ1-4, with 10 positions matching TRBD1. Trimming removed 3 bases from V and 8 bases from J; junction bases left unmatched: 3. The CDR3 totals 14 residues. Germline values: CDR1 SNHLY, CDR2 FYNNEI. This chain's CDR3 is CASSDGTGVEKLFF. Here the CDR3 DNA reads TGTGCCAGCAGTGACGGGACAGGGGTAGAAAAACTGTTTTTT.

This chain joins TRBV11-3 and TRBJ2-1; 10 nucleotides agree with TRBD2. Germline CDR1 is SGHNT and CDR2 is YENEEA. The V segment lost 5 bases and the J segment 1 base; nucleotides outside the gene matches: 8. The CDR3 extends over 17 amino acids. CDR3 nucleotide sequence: TGTGCCAGCAGCAAGACCCCGGGACTAGCGTCCTACAATGAGCAGTTCTTC. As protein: CASSKTPGLASYNEQFF.

The CDR3 protein is CASSFRAGERSYNEQFF. CDR3 sequence (DNA): TGTGCCAGCAGCTTCCGAGCGGGAGAGCGTAGCTACAATGAGCAGTTCTTC. V and J are TRBV7-9 and TRBJ2-1, with 8 bases fitting TRBD2. This CDR3 is 17 amino acids long. The J segment lost 3 bases and the V segment lost 3 bases, leaving 10 bases of the junction unmatched. CDR1 and CDR2 from the germline V gene are SEHNR and FQNEAQ (reference sequence). The variable domain in full, with the rest retrieved from reference TRBV7-9 and TRBJ2-1, is DTGVSQNPRHKITKRGQNVTFRCDPISEHNRLYWYRQTLGQGPEFLTYFQNEAQLEKSRLLSDRFSAERPKGSFSTLEIQRTEQGDSAMYLCASSFRAGERSYNEQFFGPGTRLTVL.

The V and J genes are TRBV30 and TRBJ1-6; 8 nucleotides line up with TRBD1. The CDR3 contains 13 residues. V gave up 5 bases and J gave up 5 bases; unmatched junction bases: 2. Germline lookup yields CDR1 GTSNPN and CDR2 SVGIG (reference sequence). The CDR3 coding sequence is TGTGCCTGGTCGACAGGGGATAATTCACCCCTCCACTTT. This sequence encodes CAWSTGDNSPLHF.

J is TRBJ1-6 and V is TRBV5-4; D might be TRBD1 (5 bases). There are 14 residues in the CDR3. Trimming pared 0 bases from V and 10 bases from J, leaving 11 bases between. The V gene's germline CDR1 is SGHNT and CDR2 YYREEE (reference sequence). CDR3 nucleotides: TGTGCCAGCAGCTTGGACCCAGGGCAATCACCCCTCCACTTT. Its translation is CASSLDPGQSPLHF. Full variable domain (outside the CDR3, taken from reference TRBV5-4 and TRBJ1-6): ETGVTQSPTHLIKTRGQQVTLRCSSQSGHNTVSWYQQALGQGPQFIFQYYREEENGRGNFPPRFSGLQFPNYSSELNVNALELDDSALYLCASSLDPGQSPLHFGNGTRLTVT.

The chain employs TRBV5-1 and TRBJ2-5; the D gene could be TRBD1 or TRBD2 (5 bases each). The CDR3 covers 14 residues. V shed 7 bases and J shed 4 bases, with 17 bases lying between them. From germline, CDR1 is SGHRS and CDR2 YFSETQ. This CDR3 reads CASRSFFGAETQYF. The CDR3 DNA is TGCGCCAGCCGCAGCTTTTTCGGGGCAGAGACCCAGTACTTC. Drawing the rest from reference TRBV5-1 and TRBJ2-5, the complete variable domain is KAGVTQTPRYLIKTRGQQVTLSCSPISGHRSVSWYQQTPGQGLQFLFEYFSETQRNKGNFPGRFSGRQFSNSRSEMNVSTLELGDSALYLCASRSFFGAETQYFGPGTRLLVL.

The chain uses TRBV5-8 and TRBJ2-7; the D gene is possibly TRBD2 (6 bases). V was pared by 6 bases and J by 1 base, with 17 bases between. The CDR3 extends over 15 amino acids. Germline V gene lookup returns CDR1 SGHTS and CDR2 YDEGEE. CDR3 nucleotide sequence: TGTGCCAGCACCACTGGTGCGGGGCAATCCTACGAGCAGTACTTC. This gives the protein CASTTGAGQSYEQYF.

CDR3: CASSSVRETQYF. The CDR3 DNA sequence: TGTGCCAGCAGTTCCGTTAGGGAGACCCAGTACTTC. This rearrangement joins TRBV6-5 to TRBJ2-5; no clear D gene. The CDR3 consists of 12 residues. The V end lost 4 bases, the J end lost 5 bases, and 8 bases lay between the germline ends. Germline CDR1 MNHEY, CDR2 SVGAGI.

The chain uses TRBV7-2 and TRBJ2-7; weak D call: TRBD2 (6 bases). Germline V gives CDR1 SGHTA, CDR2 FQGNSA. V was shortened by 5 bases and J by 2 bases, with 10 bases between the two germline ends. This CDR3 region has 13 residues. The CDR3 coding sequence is TGTGCCAGCAGCCGGGACTGGGCCTACGAGCAGTACTTC. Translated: CASSRDWAYEQYF.

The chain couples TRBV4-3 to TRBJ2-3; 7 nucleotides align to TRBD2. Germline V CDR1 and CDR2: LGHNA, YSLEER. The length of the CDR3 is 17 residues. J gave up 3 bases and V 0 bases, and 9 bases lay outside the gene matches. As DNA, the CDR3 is TGCGCCAGCAGCCAAGAATACAGCGGGATGATAACAGATACGCAGTATTTT. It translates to CASSQEYSGMITDTQYF.

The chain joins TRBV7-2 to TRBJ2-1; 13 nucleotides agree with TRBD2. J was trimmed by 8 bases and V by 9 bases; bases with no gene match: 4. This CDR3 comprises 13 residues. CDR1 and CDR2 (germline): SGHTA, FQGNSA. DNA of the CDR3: TGTGCCAGTCGGACTAGCGGGAGTTATGAGCAGTTCTTC. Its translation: CASRTSGSYEQFF.

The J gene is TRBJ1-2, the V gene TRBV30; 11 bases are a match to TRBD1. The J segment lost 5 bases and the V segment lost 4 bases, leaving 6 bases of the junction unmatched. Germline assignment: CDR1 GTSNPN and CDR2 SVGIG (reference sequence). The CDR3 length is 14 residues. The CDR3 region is CAWMWTGGPYGYTF. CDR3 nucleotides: TGTGCCTGGATGTGGACAGGGGGCCCTTATGGCTACACCTTC. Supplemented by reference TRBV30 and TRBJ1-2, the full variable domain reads SQTIHQWPATLVQPVGSPLSLECTVEGTSNPNLYWYRQAAGRGLQLLFYSVGIGQISSEVPQNLSASRPQDRQFILSSKKLLLSDSGFYLCAWMWTGGPYGYTFGSGTRLTVV.

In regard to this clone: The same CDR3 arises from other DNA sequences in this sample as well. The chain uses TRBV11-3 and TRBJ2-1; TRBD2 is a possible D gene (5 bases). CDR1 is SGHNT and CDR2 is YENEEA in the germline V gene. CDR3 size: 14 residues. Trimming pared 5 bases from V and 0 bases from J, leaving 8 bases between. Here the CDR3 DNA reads TGTGCCAGCAGCCTAGGGAGCTCCTACAATGAGCAGTTCTTC. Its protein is CASSLGSSYNEQFF.

Here the CDR3 DNA reads TGTGCCAGCAAGTCTAGGCCCAGGGGGCAAACAGATACGCAGTATTTT. Translated: CASKSRPRGQTDTQYF. The V call is TRBV2, the J call TRBJ2-3, with 8 bases matching TRBD1. The CDR3 length is 16 residues. In germline, CDR1 is SNHLY, CDR2 FYNNEI. With 7 bases clipped from V and 3 bases from J, the junction kept 12 bases outside the gene matches. Combining the CDR3 with reference TRBV2 and TRBJ2-3 gives the whole variable domain EPEVTQTPSHQVTQMGQEVILRCVPISNHLYFYWYRQILGQKVEFLVSFYNNEISEKSEIFDDQFSVERPDGSNFTLKIRSTKLEDSAMYFCASKSRPRGQTDTQYFGPGTRLTVL.

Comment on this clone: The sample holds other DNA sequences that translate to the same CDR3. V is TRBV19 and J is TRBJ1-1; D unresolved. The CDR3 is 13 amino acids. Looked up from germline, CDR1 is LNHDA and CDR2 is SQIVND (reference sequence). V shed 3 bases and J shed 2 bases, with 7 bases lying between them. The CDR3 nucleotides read TGTGCCAGTAGTATCAGGCTAAACACTGAAGCTTTCTTT. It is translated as CASSIRLNTEAFF.

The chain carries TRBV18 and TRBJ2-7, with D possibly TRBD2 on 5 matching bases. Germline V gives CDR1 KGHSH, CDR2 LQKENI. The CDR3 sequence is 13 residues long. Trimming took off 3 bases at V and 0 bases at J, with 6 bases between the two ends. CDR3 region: CASSPGDSYEQYF. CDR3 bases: TGTGCCAGCTCACCCGGGGACTCCTACGAGCAGTACTTC.

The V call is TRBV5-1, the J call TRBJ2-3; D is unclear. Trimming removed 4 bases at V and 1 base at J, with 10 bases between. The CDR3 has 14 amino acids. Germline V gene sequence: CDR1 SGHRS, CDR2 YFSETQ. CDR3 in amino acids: CASSLIPGTDTQYF. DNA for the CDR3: TGCGCCAGCAGCCTGATACCGGGCACAGATACGCAGTATTTT.

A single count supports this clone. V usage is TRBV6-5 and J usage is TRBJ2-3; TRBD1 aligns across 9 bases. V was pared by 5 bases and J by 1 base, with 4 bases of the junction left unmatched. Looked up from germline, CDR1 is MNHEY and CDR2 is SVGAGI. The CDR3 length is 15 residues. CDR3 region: CASSPTGGGTDTQYF. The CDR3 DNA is TGTGCCAGCAGTCCTACAGGGGGCGGCACAGATACGCAGTATTTT.

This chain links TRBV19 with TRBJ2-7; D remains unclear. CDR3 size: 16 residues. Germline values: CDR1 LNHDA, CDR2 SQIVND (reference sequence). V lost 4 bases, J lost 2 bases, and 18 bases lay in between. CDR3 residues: CASSSLVADPTYEQYF. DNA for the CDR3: TGTGCCAGTAGTAGCCTAGTCGCGGACCCTACCTACGAGCAGTACTTC.

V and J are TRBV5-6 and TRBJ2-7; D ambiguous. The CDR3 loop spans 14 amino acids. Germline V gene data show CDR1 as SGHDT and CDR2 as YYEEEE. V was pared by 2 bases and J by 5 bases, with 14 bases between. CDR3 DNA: TGTGCCAGCAGCTTTGGTCAGACCCCTCACGAGCAGTACTTC. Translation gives CASSFGQTPHEQYF.

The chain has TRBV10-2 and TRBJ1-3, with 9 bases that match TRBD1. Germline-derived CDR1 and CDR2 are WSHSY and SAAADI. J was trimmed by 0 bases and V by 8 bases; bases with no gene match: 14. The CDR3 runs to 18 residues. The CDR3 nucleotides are TGCGCCAGCCACCGGGACAGGGAGTCCAAGGGCTCTGGAAACACCATATATTTT. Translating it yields CASHRDRESKGSGNTIYF.

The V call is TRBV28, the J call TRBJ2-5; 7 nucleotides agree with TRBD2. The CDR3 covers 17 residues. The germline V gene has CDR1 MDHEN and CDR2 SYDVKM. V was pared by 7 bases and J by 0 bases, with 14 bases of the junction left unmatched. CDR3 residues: CASNLWGGRGHQETQYF. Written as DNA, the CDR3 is TGTGCCAGCAACCTATGGGGAGGGAGGGGACACCAAGAGACCCAGTACTTC.

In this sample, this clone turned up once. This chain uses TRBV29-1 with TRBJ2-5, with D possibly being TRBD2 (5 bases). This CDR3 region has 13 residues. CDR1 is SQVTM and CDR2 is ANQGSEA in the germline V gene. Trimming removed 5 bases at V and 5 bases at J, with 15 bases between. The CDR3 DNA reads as TGCAGCGTTAGTTACGGGGAAAGGGAGACCCAGTACTTC. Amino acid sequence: CSVSYGERETQYF. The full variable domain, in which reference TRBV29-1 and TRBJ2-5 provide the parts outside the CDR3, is SAVISQKPSRDICQRGTSLTIQCQVDSQVTMMFWYRQQPGQSLTLIATANQGSEATYESGFVIDKFPISRPNLTFSTLTVSNMSPEDSSIYLCSVSYGERETQYFGPGTRLLVL.

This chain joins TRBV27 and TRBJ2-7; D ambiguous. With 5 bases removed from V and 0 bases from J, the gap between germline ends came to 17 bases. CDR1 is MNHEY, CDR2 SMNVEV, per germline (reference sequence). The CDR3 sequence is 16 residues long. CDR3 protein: CASSLDPRRISYEQYF. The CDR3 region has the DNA TGTGCCAGCAGTCTAGACCCCAGGAGAATCTCCTACGAGCAGTACTTC.